This is a list of T cell receptor beta chains from one sample in a study of blood T cell repertoires in COVID-19. Profiled with immunoSEQ multiplex PCR; TCRdb holds only in-frame clones, not every one. The sample contains about 260,000 clones, around 87% of which appear only once. The sequenced sample was peripheral blood. These receptors were taken from a woman aged 35 to 49 who had recovered from COVID-19. Each CDR3 is given with its conserved first and last residue. A D gene is named only where the DNA matches it firmly. Clone size is shown for a subset of rows, as once, few, many or a class of expanded clone.

CDR3aa: CASSLGTGTGSNQPQHF
CDR3nt: TGTGCCAGCAGCTTGGGGACAGGGACTGGAAGCAATCAGCCCCAGCATTTT
abundance: NA
len: 17
j_gene: TRBJ1-5
v_gene: TRBV5-4
d_gene: TRBD1

CDR3aa: CASSLRDYGYTF
CDR3nt: TGTGCCAGCAGTTTAAGAGACTATGGCTACACCTTC
abundance: NA
len: 12
j_gene: TRBJ1-2
v_gene: TRBV28
d_gene: NA

CDR3aa: CASSQTGMPEAFF
CDR3nt: TGCGCCAGCAGCCAGACAGGGATGCCTGAAGCTTTCTTT
abundance: NA
len: 13
j_gene: TRBJ1-1
v_gene: TRBV5-1
d_gene: TRBD1

CDR3aa: CASSPQYEQYF
CDR3nt: TGCGCCAGCAGTCCCCAGTACGAGCAGTACTTC
abundance: NA
len: 11
j_gene: TRBJ2-7
v_gene: TRBV23-1
d_gene: NA

CDR3aa: CASRRRDRGFEKLFF
CDR3nt: TGTGCCAGCAGGCGCAGGGACAGGGGCTTTGAAAAACTGTTTTTT
abundance: NA
len: 15
j_gene: TRBJ1-4
v_gene: TRBV2
d_gene: TRBD1

CDR3aa: CASTSGGFGNTIYF
CDR3nt: TGCGCCAGCACCTCCGGAGGGTTCGGAAACACCATATATTTT
abundance: NA
len: 14
j_gene: TRBJ1-3
v_gene: TRBV5-1
d_gene: NA

CDR3aa: CASSLDGRGRGYTF
CDR3nt: TGTGCCAGCAGCTTAGATGGCAGGGGTCGCGGCTACACCTTC
abundance: NA
len: 14
j_gene: TRBJ1-2
v_gene: TRBV7-8
d_gene: NA

CDR3aa: CASSFQGKGTEAFF
CDR3nt: TGTGCCAGCAGCTTTCAGGGAAAGGGCACTGAAGCTTTCTTT
abundance: once
len: 14
j_gene: TRBJ1-1
v_gene: TRBV11-3
d_gene: NA

CDR3aa: CASSLFSSGLYNEQFF
CDR3nt: TGTGCCAGCAGCTTGTTCTCTAGCGGGCTCTACAATGAGCAGTTCTTC
abundance: few
len: 16
j_gene: TRBJ2-1
v_gene: TRBV5-5
d_gene: TRBD2

CDR3aa: CASSLTPRDINYGYTF
CDR3nt: TGTGCCAGCAGCTTAACTCCCAGGGATATTAACTATGGCTACACCTTC
abundance: many
len: 16
j_gene: TRBJ1-2
v_gene: TRBV7-2
d_gene: NA

CDR3aa: CASSTRQGDSSYEQYF
CDR3nt: TGTGCCAGCAGCACCCGACAGGGGGACAGCTCCTACGAGCAGTACTTC
abundance: NA
len: 16
j_gene: TRBJ2-7
v_gene: TRBV27
d_gene: TRBD1

CDR3aa: CASSYALANYGYTF
CDR3nt: TGTGCCAGCTCATACGCCTTAGCTAACTATGGCTACACCTTC
abundance: NA
len: 14
j_gene: TRBJ1-2
v_gene: TRBV18
d_gene: NA

CDR3aa: CASRPAGGTDTQYF
CDR3nt: TGCGCCAGCCGCCCGGCGGGGGGCACAGATACGCAGTATTTT
abundance: NA
len: 14
j_gene: TRBJ2-3
v_gene: TRBV5-1
d_gene: TRBD2

CDR3aa: CASSLTSRLNEKLFF
CDR3nt: TGCGCCAGCAGCTTGACCTCGAGACTAAATGAAAAACTGTTTTTT
abundance: NA
len: 15
j_gene: TRBJ1-4
v_gene: TRBV5-1
d_gene: NA

CDR3aa: CATSKNRQGEGAQHF
CDR3nt: TGTGCCACGTCGAAAAATCGACAGGGTGAGGGGGCCCAGCATTTT
abundance: NA
len: 15
j_gene: TRBJ1-5
v_gene: TRBV6-5
d_gene: TRBD1

CDR3aa: CASSRRSSSYNSPLHF
CDR3nt: TGTGCCAGCAGTCGGCGGTCTAGCTCCTATAATTCACCCCTCCACTTT
abundance: once
len: 16
j_gene: TRBJ1-6
v_gene: TRBV25-1
d_gene: NA

CDR3aa: CASSGQGDSYEQYF
CDR3nt: TGTGCCAGCAGCGGACAGGGGGACTCCTACGAGCAGTACTTC
abundance: NA
len: 14
j_gene: TRBJ2-7
v_gene: TRBV9
d_gene: TRBD1

CDR3aa: CASSEPTPVQFF
CDR3nt: TGTGCCAGCAGTGAACCTACCCCCGTGCAGTTCTTC
abundance: NA
len: 12
j_gene: TRBJ2-1
v_gene: TRBV2
d_gene: NA

CDR3aa: CASSITANGNRTIYF
CDR3nt: TGTGCCAGTAGTATAACGGCCAACGGGAATAGGACCATATATTTT
abundance: once
len: 15
j_gene: TRBJ1-3
v_gene: TRBV19
d_gene: NA

CDR3aa: CSASEGGGVGNEQFF
CDR3nt: TGCAGTGCTAGTGAGGGCGGCGGGGTTGGCAATGAGCAGTTCTTC
abundance: NA
len: 15
j_gene: TRBJ2-1
v_gene: TRBV20-1
d_gene: NA

CDR3aa: CASSQEGGATNTGELFF
CDR3nt: TGCGCCAGCAGCCAAGAAGGAGGGGCGACGAACACCGGGGAGCTGTTTTTT
abundance: NA
len: 17
j_gene: TRBJ2-2
v_gene: TRBV4-3
d_gene: NA

CDR3aa: CASSLAVDTQYF
CDR3nt: TGTGCCAGCAGCTTGGCGGTAGATACGCAGTATTTT
abundance: once
len: 12
j_gene: TRBJ2-3
v_gene: TRBV5-4
d_gene: NA

CDR3aa: CSAAGYTEAFF
CDR3nt: TGCAGTGCAGCAGGGTACACTGAAGCTTTCTTT
abundance: NA
len: 11
j_gene: TRBJ1-1
v_gene: TRBV20-1
d_gene: NA

CDR3aa: CASSLDRPTGEQYF
CDR3nt: TGTGCCAGCAGCTTGGACCGACCGACAGGGGAGCAGTACTTC
abundance: NA
len: 14
j_gene: TRBJ2-7
v_gene: TRBV5-5
d_gene: TRBD1

CDR3aa: CASSLAVQTSGYTF
CDR3nt: TGCGCCAGCAGCTTGGCGGTCCAGACTAGCGGCTACACCTTC
abundance: few
len: 14
j_gene: TRBJ1-2
v_gene: TRBV5-1
d_gene: NA

CDR3aa: CASSLAQGSGGYTF
CDR3nt: TGTGCCAGCAGCTTAGCCCAGGGGTCGGGAGGCTACACCTTC
abundance: NA
len: 14
j_gene: TRBJ1-2
v_gene: TRBV7-2
d_gene: NA

CDR3aa: CASRVAGRDEQFF
CDR3nt: TGTGCCAGCAGAGTCGCGGGGCGGGATGAGCAGTTCTTC
abundance: NA
len: 13
j_gene: TRBJ2-1
v_gene: TRBV2
d_gene: NA

CDR3aa: CASSHVGQGAADTQYF
CDR3nt: TGTGCCAGCAGCCATGTGGGACAGGGGGCCGCAGATACGCAGTATTTT
abundance: NA
len: 16
j_gene: TRBJ2-3
v_gene: TRBV7-3
d_gene: TRBD1

CDR3aa: CASSLENSRSTEAFF
CDR3nt: TGCGCCAGCAGCTTGGAAAACTCTAGGAGCACTGAAGCTTTCTTT
abundance: NA
len: 15
j_gene: TRBJ1-1
v_gene: TRBV5-1
d_gene: NA

CDR3aa: CASSFAGEETQYF
CDR3nt: TGTGCCAGCAGCTTCGCAGGGGAGGAGACCCAGTACTTC
abundance: NA
len: 13
j_gene: TRBJ2-5
v_gene: TRBV5-4
d_gene: NA

CDR3aa: CASSLIGGWTDTQYF
CDR3nt: TGCGCCAGCAGCTTGATCGGGGGGTGGACAGATACGCAGTATTTT
abundance: NA
len: 15
j_gene: TRBJ2-3
v_gene: TRBV5-1
d_gene: TRBD2

CDR3aa: CASSPGLAKEQFF
CDR3nt: TGTGCCAGTAGCCCGGGACTAGCTAAAGAGCAGTTCTTC
abundance: NA
len: 13
j_gene: TRBJ2-1
v_gene: TRBV19
d_gene: TRBD2

CDR3aa: CASSLSGRDTEAFF
CDR3nt: TGCGCCAGCAGCCTCTCTGGCAGGGACACTGAAGCTTTCTTT
abundance: NA
len: 14
j_gene: TRBJ1-1
v_gene: TRBV4-3
d_gene: NA

CDR3aa: CASSYPGSVGEKLFF
CDR3nt: TGTGCCAGCAGCTACCCCGGGTCAGTCGGAGAAAAACTGTTTTTT
abundance: NA
len: 15
j_gene: TRBJ1-4
v_gene: TRBV5-6
d_gene: NA

CDR3aa: CASSFTLGWEQFF
CDR3nt: TGTGCCAGCAGCTTCACTTTGGGCTGGGAGCAGTTCTTC
abundance: NA
len: 13
j_gene: TRBJ2-1
v_gene: TRBV5-5
d_gene: NA

CDR3aa: CASSLASTGAGNTIYF
CDR3nt: TGCGCCAGCAGCTTGGCGTCGACAGGGGCAGGAAACACCATATATTTT
abundance: NA
len: 16
j_gene: TRBJ1-3
v_gene: TRBV5-1
d_gene: TRBD1

CDR3aa: CASSSPGFYNEQFF
CDR3nt: TGTGCCAGCAGCTCTCCCGGGTTCTACAATGAGCAGTTCTTC
abundance: NA
len: 14
j_gene: TRBJ2-1
v_gene: TRBV9
d_gene: NA

CDR3aa: CASSTTGIRQPQHF
CDR3nt: TGTGCCAGTAGTACTACAGGGATCAGGCAGCCCCAGCATTTT
abundance: NA
len: 14
j_gene: TRBJ1-5
v_gene: TRBV19
d_gene: NA

CDR3aa: CASSPIPPYGYTF
CDR3nt: TGTGCCAGCAGTCCTATCCCACCTTATGGCTACACCTTC
abundance: NA
len: 13
j_gene: TRBJ1-2
v_gene: TRBV27
d_gene: NA

CDR3aa: CASSPSPRDREVSYEQYF
CDR3nt: TGTGCCAGCAGCCCAAGCCCCCGGGACAGGGAAGTCTCCTACGAGCAGTACTTC
abundance: NA
len: 18
j_gene: TRBJ2-7
v_gene: TRBV7-2
d_gene: TRBD1

CDR3aa: CAWTTGGNNGYTF
CDR3nt: TGTGCCTGGACGACAGGGGGAAATAATGGCTACACCTTC
abundance: NA
len: 13
j_gene: TRBJ1-2
v_gene: TRBV30
d_gene: TRBD1

CDR3aa: CASSAWDREGYGYTF
CDR3nt: TGTGCCAGCAGCGCCTGGGACAGGGAGGGCTATGGCTACACCTTC
abundance: NA
len: 15
j_gene: TRBJ1-2
v_gene: TRBV7-9
d_gene: TRBD1

CDR3aa: CASSFLAGSFYEQYF
CDR3nt: TGCGCCAGCAGCTTTCTAGCGGGGAGTTTTTACGAGCAGTACTTC
abundance: NA
len: 15
j_gene: TRBJ2-7
v_gene: TRBV5-1
d_gene: TRBD2

CDR3aa: CASSPRSGASSSSGGYTF
CDR3nt: TGTGCCAGCTCACCACGATCAGGGGCGTCCTCATCGAGTGGTGGCTACACCTTC
abundance: NA
len: 18
j_gene: TRBJ1-2
v_gene: TRBV18
d_gene: NA

CDR3aa: CASSFPGTPWTEAFF
CDR3nt: TGTGCCAGCAGTTTCCCCGGGACTCCTTGGACTGAAGCTTTCTTT
abundance: NA
len: 15
j_gene: TRBJ1-1
v_gene: TRBV27
d_gene: NA

CDR3aa: CSARDRDGYTF
CDR3nt: TGCAGTGCTAGAGATCGAGATGGCTACACCTTC
abundance: NA
len: 11
j_gene: TRBJ1-2
v_gene: TRBV20-1
d_gene: NA

CDR3aa: CASSLGQGSNQPQHF
CDR3nt: TGTGCCAGCAGCTTGGGGCAGGGAAGCAATCAGCCCCAGCATTTT
abundance: NA
len: 15
j_gene: TRBJ1-5
v_gene: TRBV5-8
d_gene: NA

CDR3aa: CASRDRVQETQYF
CDR3nt: TGTGCCAGCAGGGACAGAGTCCAAGAGACCCAGTACTTC
abundance: NA
len: 13
j_gene: TRBJ2-5
v_gene: TRBV27
d_gene: NA

CDR3aa: CASSLVFSGELFF
CDR3nt: TGTGCCAGCAGCCTAGTTTTCTCCGGGGAGCTGTTTTTT
abundance: NA
len: 13
j_gene: TRBJ2-2
v_gene: TRBV7-3
d_gene: NA

CDR3aa: CSGREDNEQFF
CDR3nt: TGCAGTGGGAGGGAAGACAATGAGCAGTTCTTC
abundance: NA
len: 11
j_gene: TRBJ2-1
v_gene: TRBV20-1
d_gene: NA

CDR3aa: CASSPFGFRQTSGNTIYF
CDR3nt: TGTGCCAGCAGTCCGTTTGGATTCCGACAGACCTCTGGAAACACCATATATTTT
abundance: NA
len: 18
j_gene: TRBJ1-3
v_gene: TRBV6-6
d_gene: NA

CDR3aa: CASSAGWGTSTDTQYF
CDR3nt: TGTGCCAGCAGCGCGGGATGGGGGACTAGCACAGATACGCAGTATTTT
abundance: NA
len: 16
j_gene: TRBJ2-3
v_gene: TRBV9
d_gene: NA

CDR3aa: CASNSPGPYTF
CDR3nt: TGTGCCAGCAATAGTCCAGGGCCCTACACCTTC
abundance: NA
len: 11
j_gene: TRBJ1-2
v_gene: TRBV9
d_gene: NA

CDR3aa: CASSAGQGAYEQYF
CDR3nt: TGCGCCAGCAGTGCCGGACAGGGGGCGTACGAGCAGTACTTC
abundance: NA
len: 14
j_gene: TRBJ2-7
v_gene: TRBV10-1
d_gene: TRBD1

CDR3aa: CSVAGQGDSGANVLTF
CDR3nt: TGCAGCGTCGCGGGACAGGGCGACTCTGGGGCCAACGTCCTGACTTTC
abundance: NA
len: 16
j_gene: TRBJ2-6
v_gene: TRBV29-1
d_gene: TRBD1

CDR3aa: CAWSRTATIGGYTF
CDR3nt: TGTGCCTGGAGCAGGACAGCAACCATCGGGGGCTACACCTTC
abundance: once
len: 14
j_gene: TRBJ1-2
v_gene: TRBV30
d_gene: NA

CDR3aa: CASSVAPIGREAFF
CDR3nt: TGTGCCAGCAGCGTAGCCCCTATCGGGAGGGAAGCTTTCTTT
abundance: NA
len: 14
j_gene: TRBJ1-1
v_gene: TRBV9
d_gene: NA

CDR3aa: CASSQEIFRGPSEQYF
CDR3nt: TGCGCCAGCAGCCAAGAAATATTTAGAGGGCCCAGCGAGCAGTACTTC
abundance: once
len: 16
j_gene: TRBJ2-7
v_gene: TRBV4-3
d_gene: NA

CDR3aa: CASSEQGRETQYF
CDR3nt: TGTGCCAGCAGCGAACAGGGTAGAGAGACCCAGTACTTC
abundance: NA
len: 13
j_gene: TRBJ2-5
v_gene: TRBV9
d_gene: NA

CDR3aa: CASSTRTGEGGYTF
CDR3nt: TGTGCCAGCAGCACCCGGACAGGGGAGGGTGGCTACACCTTC
abundance: once
len: 14
j_gene: TRBJ1-2
v_gene: TRBV7-9
d_gene: TRBD1